The present entry profiles one TCR beta chain with its context. This specimen comes from a study of identifying expanded T cells in peripheral blood. The assay was immunoSEQ multiplex PCR, and TCRdb's table has in-frame clones only and misses some. The sample has 100,000 to 150,000 clones, more than 75% seen once. V trimming: 5 bases; J trimming: 3 bases; junction bases outside the gene matches: 7. This CDR3 comprises 15 residues. CDR1 and CDR2 from the germline V gene are LNHDA and SQIVND (reference sequence). This clonotype originated in a person aged 18 to 75 in good health. Sequencing used blood. This sequence joins TRBV19 and TRBJ1-3; 7 nucleotides align to TRBD1. Here the CDR3 DNA reads TGTGCCAGTAGTGAAACAGGGGATCGTGGAAACACCATATATTTT. This encodes CASSETGDRGNTIYF.